The T cell receptor (beta chain) described here comes from a study of blood T cell repertoires in COVID-19. Overall study: Italy, Spain and the United States were the sources of the convalescent and acute COVID-19 samples. T cells, B-cell-depleted T cells, or PBMCs supplied cDNA or gDNA.

Original processing notes: Amplified reference gene primers provided the basis for estimating nucleated cell counts. Only in-frame clones appear in the TCRdb table, and some are missing; sequencing was by immunoSEQ multiplex PCR. V and J calls and clone size follow that table, whereas D and trimming were derived from the DNA. The table shows roughly 260,000 clones, with roughly 86% occurring only once. Seattle researchers signed up patients amid active infection and tracked them longitudinally. The sequence was obtained from a woman aged 30 to 39 with COVID-19, enrolled during active disease. The specimen sequenced was peripheral blood.

CDR3: CASSLRGVNSPLHF. CDR3 DNA: TGTGCCAGCAGTTTGCGGGGTGTAAATTCACCCCTCCACTTT. The chain is built from TRBV27 and TRBJ1-6; no clear D. V lost 3 bases, J lost 7 bases, and 10 bases lay in between. The CDR3 contains 14 residues. CDR1 is MNHEY, CDR2 SMNVEV, per germline (reference sequence).